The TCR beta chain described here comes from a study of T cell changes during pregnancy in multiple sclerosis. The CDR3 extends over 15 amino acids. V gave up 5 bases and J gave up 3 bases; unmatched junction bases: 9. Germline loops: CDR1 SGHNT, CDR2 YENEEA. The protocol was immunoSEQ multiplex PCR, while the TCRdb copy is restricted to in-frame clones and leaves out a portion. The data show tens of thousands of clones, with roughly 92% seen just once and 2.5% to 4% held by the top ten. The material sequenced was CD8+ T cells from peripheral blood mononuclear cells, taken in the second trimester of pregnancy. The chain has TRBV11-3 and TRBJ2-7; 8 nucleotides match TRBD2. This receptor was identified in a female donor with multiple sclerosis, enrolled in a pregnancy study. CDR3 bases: TGTGCCAGCAGCCCCGGGAGGGGAGGGATCTACGAGCAGTACTTC. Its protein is CASSPGRGGIYEQYF.